In its sample, the clone carrying this T cell receptor (beta chain) was seen a few times. What it binds is unknown. Expressed TCRB transcripts were sequenced, since all the RNA that had been isolated was reverse transcribed. Profiled with immunoSEQ multiplex PCR; TCRdb holds only in-frame clones, not every one. The table includes about 180,000 clones, under 9.5% detected once. This CDR3 spans 13 amino acids. The germline gives CDR1 MDHEN, CDR2 SYDVKM. V was trimmed by 8 bases and J by 0 bases, leaving 8 bases between them. The sample comes from a study of beta chain features in type 1 diabetes. Broader study findings: In every one of the four CD4+ subsets, TCRB CDR3s were moderately but significantly shorter in Type 1 diabetes patients.

The TCR sequence derives from a man aged 18 to 29 with type 1 diabetes. The sample comprised central memory CD4+ T cells from blood. This chain uses TRBV28 with TRBJ2-1, with a possible D match to TRBD2 (5 bases). The CDR3, as DNA: TGTGCCAGCTGCCTAGCCTCCTACAATGAGCAGTTCTTC. Protein product: CASCLASYNEQFF.